The rows below give T cell receptor beta chains drawn from one sample of a study of OX40 agonist ivuxolimab in advanced cancers. TCRdb's copy holds only in-frame clones and misses some; the assay was immunoSEQ multiplex PCR. The sample carries tens of thousands of clones, 85% to 95% recorded once. The sequenced sample was CD4+ or CD8+ T cells sorted from blood, obtained in a trial of the OX40 agonist ivuxolimab. These receptors originate from an adult with an advanced solid tumor such as melanoma, head and neck, liver or kidney cancer. CDR3s leave out the opening cysteine and the closing phenylalanine or tryptophan.

cdr3_length	v_call	j_call	cdr3_aa
9	TRBV6-6	TRBJ1-2	ASRDAESYT
14	TRBV27	TRBJ2-1	ASSLGSGSGYNEQF
11	TRBV6-5	TRBJ2-7	ASGTGWPYEQY
11	TRBV7-6	TRBJ2-7	ASSFPGTYEQY
11	TRBV5-1	TRBJ2-7	ASSLDGSYEQY
12	TRBV5-4	TRBJ2-1	ASSILAPADEQF
10	TRBV4-1	TRBJ2-7	ASSQDFSEQY
12	TRBV9	TRBJ2-5	ASSVNYDQETQY
13	TRBV7-6	TRBJ2-3	ASSLWDRGADTQY
13	TRBV28	TRBJ2-2	ASSRQGLGTGELF
13	TRBV6-5	TRBJ2-1	ASRAEVAGVHEQF
12	TRBV7-9	TRBJ1-2	ASSSGTPNYGYT
12	TRBV28	TRBJ1-5	ASSSLGSNQPQH
10	TRBV19	TRBJ1-1	ASSNGQTEAF
16	TRBV5-1	TRBJ2-7	ASSPPRGVGRFPYEQY
13	TRBV27	TRBJ2-1	ASSLDASSYNEQF
11	TRBV29-1	TRBJ1-1	SVGAGMGTEAF
14	TRBV2	TRBJ2-7	ASSDGLAGLNYEQY
17	TRBV4-2	TRBJ2-7	ASSQGGGRGLAGDYEQY
12	TRBV19	TRBJ2-1	ASSIVGPGGEQF
13	TRBV29-1	TRBJ1-1	SADIPTELNTEAF
11	TRBV27	TRBJ2-1	ASSLSVYNEQF
12	TRBV6-1	TRBJ2-7	ASSDAGTSYEQY
9	TRBV29-1	TRBJ2-2	SVESDGELF
12	TRBV25-1	TRBJ2-3	ASSLAGGTDTQY
11	TRBV27	TRBJ2-7	ASGLVKGYEQY
10	TRBV5-8	TRBJ1-4	ASSPGYEKLF
11	TRBV7-2	TRBJ2-7	ASSLGRAAEQY
11	TRBV6-5	TRBJ2-7	ASSYSTGGEQY
13	TRBV7-9	TRBJ2-7	ASSLGSSGYYEQY
13	TRBV11-2	TRBJ2-1	ASSLGLAGGNEQF
11	TRBV9	TRBJ2-1	ASSAGSGHDPF
19	TRBV18	TRBJ2-3	ASSHPTDPLAGGPREDTQY
13	TRBV10-1	TRBJ1-2	ASRRTGTGDYGYT
14	TRBV11-2	TRBJ2-7	ASRPTVAGGPYEQY
13	TRBV15	TRBJ2-3	ATSRDPASTDTQY
15	TRBV7-2	TRBJ1-5	ASSLGFYGQGWQPQH
12	TRBV9	TRBJ2-1	ASSVDGSYNEQF
10	TRBV30	TRBJ2-7	AWSSGGDEQY
9	TRBV29-1	TRBJ2-5	SVEDRETQY
11	TRBV9	TRBJ2-2	ASGSSYTGELF
10	TRBV7-2	TRBJ1-5	ASSIQNQPQH
10	TRBV25-1	TRBJ2-2	ASSRVSGELF
11	TRBV19	TRBJ2-7	ASSHRASYEQY
12	TRBV28	TRBJ2-1	ASSLTVGYNEQF
14	TRBV28	TRBJ2-7	ASSPPTGPAPYEQY